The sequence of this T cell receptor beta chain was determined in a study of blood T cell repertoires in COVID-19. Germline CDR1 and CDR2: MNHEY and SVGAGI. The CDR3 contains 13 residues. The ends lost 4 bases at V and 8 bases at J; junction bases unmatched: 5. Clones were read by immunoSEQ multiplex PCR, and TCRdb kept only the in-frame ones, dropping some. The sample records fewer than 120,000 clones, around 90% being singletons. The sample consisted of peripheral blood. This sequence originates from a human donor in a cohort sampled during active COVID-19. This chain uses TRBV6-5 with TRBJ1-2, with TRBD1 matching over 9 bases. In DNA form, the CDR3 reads TGTGCCAGCAGTTCCGGGACAGGGCGAGGCTACACCTTC. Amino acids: CASSSGTGRGYTF.